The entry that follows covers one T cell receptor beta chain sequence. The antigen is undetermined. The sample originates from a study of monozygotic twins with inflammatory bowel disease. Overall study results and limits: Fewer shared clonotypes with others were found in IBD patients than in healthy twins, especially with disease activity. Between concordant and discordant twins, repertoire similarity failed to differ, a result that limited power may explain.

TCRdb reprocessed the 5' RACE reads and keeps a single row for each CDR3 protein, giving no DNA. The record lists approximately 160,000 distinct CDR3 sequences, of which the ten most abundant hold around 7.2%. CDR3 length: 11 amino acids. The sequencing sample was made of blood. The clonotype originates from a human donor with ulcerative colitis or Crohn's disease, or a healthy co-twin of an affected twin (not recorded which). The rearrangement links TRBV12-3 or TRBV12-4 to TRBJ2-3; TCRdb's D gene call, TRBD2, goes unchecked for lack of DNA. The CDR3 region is CASSSRLTQYF.